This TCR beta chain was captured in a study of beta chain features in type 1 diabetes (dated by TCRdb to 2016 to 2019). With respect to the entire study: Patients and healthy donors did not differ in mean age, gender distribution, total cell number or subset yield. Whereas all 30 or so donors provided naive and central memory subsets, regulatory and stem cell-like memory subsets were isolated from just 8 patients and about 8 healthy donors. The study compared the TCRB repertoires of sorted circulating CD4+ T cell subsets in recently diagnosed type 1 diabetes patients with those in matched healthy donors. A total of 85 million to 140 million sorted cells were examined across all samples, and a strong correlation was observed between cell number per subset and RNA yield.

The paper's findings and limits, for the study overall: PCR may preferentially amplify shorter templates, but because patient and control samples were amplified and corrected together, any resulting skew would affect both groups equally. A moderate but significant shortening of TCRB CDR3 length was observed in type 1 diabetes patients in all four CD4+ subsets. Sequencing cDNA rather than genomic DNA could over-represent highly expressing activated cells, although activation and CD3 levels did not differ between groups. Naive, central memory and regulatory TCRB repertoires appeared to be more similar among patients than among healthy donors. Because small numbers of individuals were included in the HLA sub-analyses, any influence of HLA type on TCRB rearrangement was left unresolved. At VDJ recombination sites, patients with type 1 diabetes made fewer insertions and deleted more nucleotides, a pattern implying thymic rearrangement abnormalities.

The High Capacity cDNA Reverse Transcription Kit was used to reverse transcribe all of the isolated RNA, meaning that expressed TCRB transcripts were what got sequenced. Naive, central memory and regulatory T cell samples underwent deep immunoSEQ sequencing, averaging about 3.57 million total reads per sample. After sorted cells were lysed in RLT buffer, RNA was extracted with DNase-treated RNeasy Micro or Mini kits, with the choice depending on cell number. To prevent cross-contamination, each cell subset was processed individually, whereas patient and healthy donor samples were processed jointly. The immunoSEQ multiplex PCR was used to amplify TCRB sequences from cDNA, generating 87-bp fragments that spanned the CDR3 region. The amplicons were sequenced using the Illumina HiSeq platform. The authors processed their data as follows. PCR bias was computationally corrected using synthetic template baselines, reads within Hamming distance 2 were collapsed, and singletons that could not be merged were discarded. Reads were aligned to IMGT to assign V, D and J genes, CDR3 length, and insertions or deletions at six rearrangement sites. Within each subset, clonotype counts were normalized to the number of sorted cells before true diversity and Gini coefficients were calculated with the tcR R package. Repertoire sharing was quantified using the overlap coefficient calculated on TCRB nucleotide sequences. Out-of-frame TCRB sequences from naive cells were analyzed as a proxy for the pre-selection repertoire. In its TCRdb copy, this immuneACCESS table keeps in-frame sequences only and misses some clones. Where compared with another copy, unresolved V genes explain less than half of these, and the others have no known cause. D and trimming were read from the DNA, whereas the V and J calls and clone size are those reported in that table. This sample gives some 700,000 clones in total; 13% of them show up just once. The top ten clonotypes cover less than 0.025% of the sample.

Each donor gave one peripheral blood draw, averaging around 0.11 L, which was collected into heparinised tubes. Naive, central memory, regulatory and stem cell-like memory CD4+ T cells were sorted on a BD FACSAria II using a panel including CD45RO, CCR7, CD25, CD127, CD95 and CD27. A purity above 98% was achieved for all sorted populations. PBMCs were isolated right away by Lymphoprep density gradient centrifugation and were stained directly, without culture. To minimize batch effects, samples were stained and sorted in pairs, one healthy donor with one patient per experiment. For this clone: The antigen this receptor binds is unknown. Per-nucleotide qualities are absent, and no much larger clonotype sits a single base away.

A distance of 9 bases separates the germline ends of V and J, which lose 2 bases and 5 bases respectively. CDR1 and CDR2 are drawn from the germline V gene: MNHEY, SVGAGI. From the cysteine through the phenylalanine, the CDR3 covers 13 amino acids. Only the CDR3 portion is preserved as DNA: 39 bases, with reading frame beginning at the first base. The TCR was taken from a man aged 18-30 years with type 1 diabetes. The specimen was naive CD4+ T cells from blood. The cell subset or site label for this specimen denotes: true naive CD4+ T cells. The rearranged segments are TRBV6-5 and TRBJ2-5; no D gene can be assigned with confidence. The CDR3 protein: CASSYVQKETQYF. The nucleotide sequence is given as TGTGCCAGCAGTTACGTCCAGAAGGAGACCCAGTACTTC.